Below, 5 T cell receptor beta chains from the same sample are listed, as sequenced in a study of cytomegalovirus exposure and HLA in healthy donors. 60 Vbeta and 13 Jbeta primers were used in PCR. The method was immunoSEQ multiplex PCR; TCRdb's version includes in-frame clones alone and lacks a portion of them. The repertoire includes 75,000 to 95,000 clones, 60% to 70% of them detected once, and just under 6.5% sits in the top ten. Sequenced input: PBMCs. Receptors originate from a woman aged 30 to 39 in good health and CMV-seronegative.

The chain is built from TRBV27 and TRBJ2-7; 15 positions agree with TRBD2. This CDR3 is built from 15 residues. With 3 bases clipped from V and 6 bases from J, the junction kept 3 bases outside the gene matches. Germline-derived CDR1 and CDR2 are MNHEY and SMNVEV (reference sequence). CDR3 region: CASSLGLAGGSEQYF. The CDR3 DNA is TGTGCCAGCAGTTTGGGACTAGCGGGAGGTTCCGAGCAGTACTTC.

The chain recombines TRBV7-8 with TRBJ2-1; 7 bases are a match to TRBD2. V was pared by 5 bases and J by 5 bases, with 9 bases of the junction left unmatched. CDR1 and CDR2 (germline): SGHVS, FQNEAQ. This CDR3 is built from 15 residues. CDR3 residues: CASSQTGTTHNEQFF. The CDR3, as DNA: TGTGCCAGCAGCCAAACCGGGACTACTCACAATGAGCAGTTCTTC.

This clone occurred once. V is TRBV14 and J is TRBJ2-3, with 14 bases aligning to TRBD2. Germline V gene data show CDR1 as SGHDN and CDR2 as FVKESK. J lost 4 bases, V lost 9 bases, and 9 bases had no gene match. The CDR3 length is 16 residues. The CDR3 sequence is CASYPGLAGAADTQYF. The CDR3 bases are TGTGCCAGTTACCCGGGACTAGCGGGAGCTGCAGATACGCAGTATTTT.

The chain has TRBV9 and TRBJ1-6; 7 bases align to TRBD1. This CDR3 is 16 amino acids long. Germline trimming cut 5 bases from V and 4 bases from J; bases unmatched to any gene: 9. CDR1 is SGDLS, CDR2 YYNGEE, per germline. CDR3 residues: CASSPRGTAYNSPLHF. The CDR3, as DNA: TGTGCCAGCAGTCCTCGCGGGACAGCTTATAATTCACCCCTCCACTTT. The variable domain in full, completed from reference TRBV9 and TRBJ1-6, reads DSGVTQTPKHLITATGQRVTLRCSPRSGDLSVYWYQQSLDQGLQFLIQYYNGEERAKGNILERFSAQQFPDLHSELNLSSLELGDSALYFCASSPRGTAYNSPLHFGNGTRLTVT.

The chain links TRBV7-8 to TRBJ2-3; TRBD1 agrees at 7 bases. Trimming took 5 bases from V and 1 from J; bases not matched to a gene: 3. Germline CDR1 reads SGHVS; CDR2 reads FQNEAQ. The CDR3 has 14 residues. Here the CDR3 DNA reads TGTGCCAGCAGCCTAAGGGGGCGCACAGATACGCAGTATTTT. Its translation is CASSLRGRTDTQYF.